This T cell receptor beta chain was sequenced in a study of T cells expressing NK-cell markers. On the study more broadly: Sorted CD3+CD56-NKG2C+, CD3+CD56+NKG2C- and CD3+CD56+NKG2C+ T cells were the source of the TCR beta repertoires. Notes on the study in general: There were several donors in whom these clonotypes also led the CD3+CD56-NKG2C+ fraction. In five or six donors, dominant CD3+CD56+NKG2C+ clonotypes ranked among the top 10 CD8+ clonotypes.

About this clonotype itself: Its target is unknown.

The CDR3 spans 17 residues. Per germline, CDR1 SGHRS and CDR2 YFSETQ. As the method of synthesis, 5'RACE template switching with UMIs yielded TCR beta cDNA. With the 5' RACE reads reprocessed, TCRdb shows one record per CDR3 protein and no DNA. This sample's table reports approximately 440,000 distinct CDR3 sequences. Sequenced: blood T cells: a sorted CD56 or NKG2C T cell subset, CD4+ or CD8+ T cells, or bulk PBMC T cells (not recorded which). The chain combines TRBV5-1 with TRBJ2-2; TCRdb's D gene call, TRBD2, goes unchecked for lack of DNA. This sequence originates from a woman aged 45 to 65 in good health. This chain's CDR3 is CASSWTSGSPAAGELFF.